A selection of T cell receptor beta chains follows, all from one sample in a study of T-cell reconstitution after alpha-beta-depleted transplantation in children. One entry per CDR3 protein, called by TCRdb with MiXCR from the PCR reads. The sample records over 300,000 distinct CDR3 sequences, approximately 10% being singletons. The material sequenced was PBMCs from the stem cell graft donor, taken from the stem cell graft. The source is a human donor who donated a stem cell graft to a child with acute lymphoblastic leukemia. The CDR3 runs from the conserved cysteine through the conserved F or W. Fields, in order: V gene, CDR3 length, CDR3 protein.

TRBV30 | 14 | CAWSDTPMNTEAFF
TRBV7-9 | 12 | CASSFPGQEAFF
TRBV15 | 15 | CATSLKGTGEETQYF
TRBV6-1 | 15 | CASSETGQSIITQYF
TRBV2 | 14 | CASSDQGPTDTQYF
TRBV6-2/TRBV6-3 | 15 | CASSYSTGGFDEQYF
TRBV20-1 | 13 | CSARDPPNTEAFF
TRBV28 | 15 | CASTLATDGDQPQHF
TRBV7-2 | 15 | CASSLEAGYGQPQHF
TRBV4-1 | 16 | CASSQHTSGPYNEQFF
TRBV11-1 | 18 | CASSLKRWDRGPGTEAFF
TRBV20-1 | 12 | CSAPVGRNIQYF
TRBV18 | 16 | CASSTESLNQRTEAFF
TRBV27 | 16 | CASSKQGQGNTDTQYF
TRBV6-1 | 14 | CASTEAGRTDGAFF
TRBV7-2 | 16 | CASSQDRDTSTDTQYF
TRBV4-1 | 15 | CASSQDRTTGGELFF
TRBV12-3/TRBV12-4 | 13 | CASSPDSVNEQFF
TRBV27 | 15 | CASSLNPEGYEKLFF
TRBV29-1 | 13 | CSVVRSYYNEQFF
TRBV28 | 15 | CASSFARTGLYEQYF
TRBV5-1 | 12 | CASSWDSAIQYF
TRBV7-3 | 15 | CASSLSHGRMSEQFF
TRBV7-9 | 15 | CASSDTDRSTYEQYF
TRBV4-3 | 12 | CASSQAGETQYF
TRBV4-3 | 14 | CASSQRGGLDEQYF
TRBV5-1 | 16 | CASSLRDSEANTEAFF
TRBV4-2 | 20 | CASSPNPGRLAGPSGTEQFF
TRBV11-2 | 16 | CASRSSTSGSIYEQFF
TRBV4-2 | 13 | CASSQVGTDTQYF
TRBV27 | 13 | CASSAEPNEKLFF
TRBV7-2 | 15 | CASSLVRTSASEQYF
TRBV5-5 | 14 | CASAILAGTDTQYF
TRBV29-1 | 13 | CSADTGTLDEQYF
TRBV6-2/TRBV6-3 | 14 | CASTQDTVVYEQYF
TRBV7-3 | 14 | CASSLGGGSDEQFF
TRBV27 | 15 | CASSLGASGIYEQYF
TRBV4-3 | 12 | CASSQKHNEQFF
TRBV12-3/TRBV12-4 | 15 | CASSPRDYRTDTQYF
TRBV19 | 16 | CASSRLARGTTDTQYF
TRBV20-1 | 12 | CSAPSATDTQYF
TRBV6-2/TRBV6-3 | 16 | CATSQVLDGPYYEQYF
TRBV27 | 14 | CASSLRRETYEQYF
TRBV25-1 | 15 | CASSKNRGYNEKLFF